What follows are 26 T cell receptor beta chains derived from one specimen sequenced in a study of blood T cell repertoires in COVID-19. Assay used: immunoSEQ multiplex PCR; TCRdb lists only in-frame clones, some missing. The sample yields roughly 99,000 clones, about 91% seen once. Sequencing was carried out using peripheral blood. The receptors shown here come from a man aged 45-60 years with active or convalescent COVID-19.

The CDR3, as DNA: TGCGCCAGCAGTCCAGGGAGCGGGAGGGCCGTTTACGAGCAGTACTTC. It codes for CASSPGSGRAVYEQYF. The chain is built from TRBV10-1 and TRBJ2-7, with 10 bases fitting TRBD2. The trim removed 5 bases at V and 4 bases at J, leaving 11 bases unmatched. Per germline, CDR1 WNHNN and CDR2 SYGVQD (reference sequence). The CDR3 runs to 16 residues.

J is TRBJ1-4 and V is TRBV7-2; D gene ambiguous. The CDR3 sequence is 13 residues long. Per the germline V gene, CDR1 is SGHTA and CDR2 is FQGNSA. Trimming shortened V by 3 bases and J by 8 bases, and 10 bases separated the two germline ends. In DNA, the CDR3 is TGTGCCAGCAGCTTTCCCCCCCTGGAAAAACTGTTTTTT. Amino acid sequence: CASSFPPLEKLFF.

CDR3 residues: CASSLVGGRATDTQYF. The DNA for the CDR3 is TGCGCCAGCAGCTTGGTGGGCGGGAGGGCCACAGATACGCAGTATTTT. The chain joins TRBV5-1 to TRBJ2-3; TRBD2 aligns across 9 bases. This CDR3 is built from 16 residues. The junction had 4 bases not matched to a gene; V was cut back by 0 bases and J by 2 bases. Germline-derived CDR1 and CDR2 are SGHRS and YFSETQ.

This clone was observed once. The chain links TRBV27 to TRBJ1-1; 8 nucleotides match TRBD1. The trim removed 5 bases at V and 3 bases at J, leaving 8 bases unmatched. The CDR3 sequence is 15 residues long. The V gene's germline CDR1 is MNHEY and CDR2 SMNVEV (reference sequence). The CDR3 nucleotides read TGTGCCAGCAGTCGGGATTTGACAGGGGACACTGAAGCTTTCTTT. Protein: CASSRDLTGDTEAFF.

The rearrangement joins TRBV6-5 to TRBJ2-7; weak D call: TRBD1 (6 bases). The germline V gene encodes CDR1 MNHEY and CDR2 SVGAGI. The CDR3 runs to 15 residues. Trimming removed 6 bases at V and 6 bases at J, with 21 bases between. The CDR3 loop reads CASSLAQGIRGEQYF. In nucleotides, the CDR3 is TGTGCCAGCAGCTTAGCCCAGGGGATACGGGGCGAGCAGTACTTC.

The chain carries TRBV5-4 and TRBJ1-6; the D gene is possibly TRBD1 (6 bases). Germline CDR1 reads SGHNT; CDR2 reads YYREEE (reference sequence). The CDR3 spans 14 residues. The CDR3: CGPAGDVVDSPLHF. The CDR3 DNA reads as TGTGGGCCGGCAGGGGATGTTGTGGATTCACCCCTCCACTTT.

The rearrangement uses TRBV19 and TRBJ2-5; 10 bases fit TRBD2. This CDR3 spans 16 amino acids. J was trimmed by 2 bases and V by 3 bases; bases with no gene match: 6. The germline CDR1 and CDR2 sequences are LNHDA and SQIVND (reference sequence). CDR3 bases: TGTGCCAGTAGTATGAGGGCTAGCGGGGGTCAAGAGACCCAGTACTTC. This encodes CASSMRASGGQETQYF.

Regarding this clone: Sequence at one end of the junction differs from germline and may be a read error. This sequence joins TRBV6-6 and TRBJ2-4, with a tentative D call TRBD2 (5 bases). The CDR3 is 16 residues long. CDR1 and CDR2 (germline): MNHNY, SVGAGI (reference sequence). The CDR3 DNA sequence: TGTGCCAGCAGTTACTCGAAAATCGGGGTGGGCAGCAGTTCGTCTTTC. It codes for CASSYSKIGVGSSSSF.

This clone was recorded only once. This sequence joins TRBV19 and TRBJ2-1, with D possibly matching TRBD1 (5 bases). Deletions cut 3 bases from V and 6 bases from J, with 9 bases between. Germline V gene sequence: CDR1 LNHDA, CDR2 SQIVND (reference sequence). This CDR3 spans 13 amino acids. CDR3 nucleotides: TGTGCCAGTAGTATGGTAAGGGGCAATGAGCAGTTCTTC. Amino acid sequence: CASSMVRGNEQFF. Full variable domain (missing parts from reference TRBV19 and TRBJ2-1): DGGITQSPKYLFRKEGQNVTLSCEQNLNHDAMYWYRQDPGQGLRLIYYSQIVNDFQKGDIAEGYSVSREKKESFPLTVTSAQKNPTAFYLCASSMVRGNEQFFGPGTRLTVL.

V gene TRBV19 combines with J gene TRBJ1-5; 7 positions match TRBD1. In germline, CDR1 is LNHDA, CDR2 SQIVND (reference sequence). V lost 7 bases and J lost 8; bases outside the gene matches: 8. This CDR3 has 13 residues. DNA of the CDR3: TGTGCCAGTACCCGGACAGGTTGGGAGCCCCAGCATTTT. Its translation: CASTRTGWEPQHF.

In its sample, this clone was seen a few times. The CDR3 is CAISETSRTGLGVGEQFF. The CDR3, as DNA: TGTGCCATCAGTGAGACCTCCAGGACAGGCCTGGGGGTTGGTGAGCAGTTCTTC. The chain combines TRBV10-3 with TRBJ2-1; TRBD1 matches 7 bases. The CDR3 covers 18 residues. The germline V gene has CDR1 ENHRY and CDR2 SYGVKD. With V trimmed by 2 bases and J by 9 bases, 19 bases remained unmatched.

This sequence joins TRBV7-8 and TRBJ2-5; no clear D gene. V was cut by 5 bases and J by 1 base, with 11 bases left in between. CDR1 is SGHVS, CDR2 FQNEAQ, per germline. The CDR3 is made up of 14 amino acids. In DNA form, the CDR3 reads TGTGCCAGCAGCCTCGCAGGCATCCAAGAGACCCAGTACTTC. It specifies CASSLAGIQETQYF.

The chain links TRBV11-2 to TRBJ2-7, with TRBD1 matching 11 bases. The CDR3 is 15 amino acids. Germline-derived CDR1 and CDR2 are SGHAT and FQNNGV. After removal of 0 bases from V and 4 bases from J, the junction contained 2 bases not matched to a gene. CDR3 residues: CASSLDRDRGYEQYF. The CDR3 DNA sequence: TGTGCCAGCAGCTTAGATCGGGACAGGGGGTACGAGCAGTACTTC. Together with reference TRBV11-2 and TRBJ2-7, the CDR3 gives the full variable domain: EAGVAQSPRYKIIEKRQSVAFWCNPISGHATLYWYQQILGQGPKLLIQFQNNGVVDDSQLPKDRFSAERLKGVDSTLKIQPAKLEDSAVYLCASSLDRDRGYEQYFGPGTRLTVT.

In this sample, this clone turned up once. The rearrangement joins TRBV5-1 to TRBJ2-5; 7 positions agree with TRBD1. Germline V lookup: CDR1 SGHRS, CDR2 YFSETQ. There are 14 residues in the CDR3. V lost 0 bases to trimming and J lost 5 bases; unmatched junction nucleotides: 4. CDR3 bases: TGCGCCAGCAGCTTGGCGACAGGGACGGAGACCCAGTACTTC. Amino acid sequence: CASSLATGTETQYF.

The chain is built from TRBV19 and TRBJ1-5; D gene unclear. Trimming took off 5 bases at V and 7 bases at J, with 9 bases between the two ends. This CDR3 is 12 amino acids long. Germline V CDR1 and CDR2: LNHDA, SQIVND (reference sequence). The CDR3 DNA is TGTGCCAGTAGTGCCCGAGGACAGCCCCAGCATTTT. Its protein is CASSARGQPQHF.

This clone appeared a single time. This rearrangement joins TRBV3-1 (or the pseudogene TRBV3-2) to TRBJ1-1; D is possibly TRBD1 (5 bases). V was shortened by 0 bases and J by 4 bases, with 15 bases between the two germline ends. Germline CDR1 reads LGHDT; CDR2 reads YNNKEL (reference sequence). The CDR3 totals 16 residues. This CDR3 reads CASSQEENRRGTEAFF. The CDR3 bases are TGTGCCAGCAGCCAAGAGGAGAACAGGCGAGGCACTGAAGCTTTCTTT.

This sequence joins TRBV5-1 and TRBJ2-6; D is ambiguous. The germline gives CDR1 SGHRS, CDR2 YFSETQ. The CDR3 is 14 residues long. Trimming left V 4 bases short and J 0 bases short, with 5 bases between. CDR3 bases: TGCGCCAGCAGCACATTCTCTGGGGCCAACGTCCTGACTTTC. Protein product: CASSTFSGANVLTF.

V and J are TRBV27 and TRBJ2-2, with D tentatively TRBD2 (6 bases). V was trimmed by 2 bases and J by 1 base, leaving 11 bases between them. Germline V gene lookup returns CDR1 MNHEY and CDR2 SMNVEV (reference sequence). The CDR3 is 16 residues long. In DNA, the CDR3 is TGTGCCAGCAGTTTACGGGGGAAAGTGAACACCGGGGAGCTGTTTTTT. Protein: CASSLRGKVNTGELFF.

The V gene is TRBV7-6, the J gene TRBJ1-4; 10 bases align to TRBD1. This CDR3 is built from 18 residues. The V gene's germline CDR1 is SGHVS and CDR2 FNYEAQ. J lost 8 bases, V lost 1 base, and 13 bases had no gene match. Here the CDR3 DNA reads TGTGCCAGCAGCTTAGTTGCGACAGGGGGCTCTTTCCACGAAAAACTGTTTTTT. Translation gives CASSLVATGGSFHEKLFF.

The chain joins TRBV10-3 to TRBJ2-5, with D possibly TRBD2 on 5 matching bases. The CDR3 extends over 12 amino acids. Trimming took off 10 bases at V and 4 bases at J, with 13 bases between the two ends. Germline assignment: CDR1 ENHRY and CDR2 SYGVKD. The CDR3 here is CATSQRIETQYF. In nucleotides, the CDR3 is TGTGCCACCTCGCAGCGGATAGAGACCCAGTACTTC.

V gene TRBV30 combines with J gene TRBJ1-2; perhaps TRBD1 as D (5 bases). V was clipped by 4 bases and J by 5 bases, with 14 bases between them. Germline CDR1 reads GTSNPN; CDR2 reads SVGIG (reference sequence). The CDR3 totals 13 residues. The CDR3 is CAWKTSGGYGYTF. CDR3 sequence (DNA): TGTGCCTGGAAAACCTCCGGGGGATATGGCTACACCTTC.

V usage is TRBV29-1 and J usage is TRBJ2-1, with TRBD2 matching over 9 bases. Germline values: CDR1 SQVTM, CDR2 ANQGSEA. V trimming: 6 bases; J trimming: 6 bases; junction bases outside the gene matches: 12. The CDR3 is made up of 15 amino acids. CDR3 bases: TGCAGCGTCACAACTAGCGCGGGAGGGGGCAATGAGCAGTTCTTC. It is translated as CSVTTSAGGGNEQFF.

This rearrangement joins TRBV9 to TRBJ2-2, with D uncertain. The CDR3 covers 14 residues. Trimming left V 4 bases short and J 0 bases short, with 7 bases between. Per germline, CDR1 SGDLS and CDR2 YYNGEE. The CDR3 reads CASSWQSNTGELFF. For the CDR3, the DNA is TGTGCCAGCAGCTGGCAGTCGAACACCGGGGAGCTGTTTTTT.

The V and J genes are TRBV5-8 and TRBJ1-4; 7 bases are shared with TRBD1. Per germline, CDR1 SGHTS and CDR2 YDEGEE. This CDR3 has 15 residues. V gave up 3 bases and J gave up 4 bases; unmatched junction bases: 6. This CDR3 reads CASSSGGGDNEKLFF. Here the CDR3 DNA reads TGTGCCAGCAGCTCTGGAGGGGGCGATAATGAAAAACTGTTTTTT.

The V and J genes are TRBV9 and TRBJ1-2; D unresolved. The germline gives CDR1 SGDLS, CDR2 YYNGEE. The CDR3 has 13 residues. V lost 3 bases and J lost 2, with 8 bases in between. CDR3 region: CASSAGGNYGYTF. The DNA of the CDR3 is TGTGCCAGCAGCGCAGGAGGGAACTATGGCTACACCTTC.

The chain joins TRBV4-1 to TRBJ2-4; D possibly corresponds to TRBD1 (7 bases). The CDR3 is 17 residues long. The V gene's germline CDR1 is MGHRA and CDR2 YSYEKL. The V gene lost 1 base and the J gene lost 0 bases, with 13 bases spanning the gap. The CDR3 spells CASSQGRQGLAKNIQYF. Here the CDR3 DNA reads TGCGCCAGCAGCCAAGGTAGACAGGGACTAGCCAAAAACATTCAGTACTTC.